This T cell receptor beta chain was captured by sequencing in a study of blood T cells in healthy people across ages (dated by TCRdb to the mid-2010s). Study-level background: In model experiments, template switching captured about one uniquely barcoded TCR beta cDNA molecule for every two T cells. To track age-related changes in TCR beta repertoire diversity, the study relied on deep sequencing normalized with unique cDNA molecular identifiers. Donors were grouped into four age groups: young (average roughly 17 years), middle-aged (around 39), aged (approximately 58) and long-lived (about 90). To avoid experimental bias, donors of different ages were randomly spread across the sequencing lanes. The study analyzed two additional independent replicas of 1 million unique cDNA reads from the same blood draw for two donors, one aged 18 to 30 and one aged 80 or older. General conclusions and limits of the study: Conclusive comparison of naive and antigen-experienced compartments was prevented by the profiling of bulk unsorted PBMCs. As age increased, observed TCR beta diversity per million T cells dropped in a roughly linear way, and a significant reduction was already evident by age 40. Compared with the aged group, the long-lived group had more naive CD4+ T cells, fewer expanded clones and increased TCR diversity, a pattern suggesting age selection. Donor CMV infection status was unknown, potentially confounding age-related changes in expanded clonotypes. There was a strong correlation between observed TCR beta diversity and the percentage of naive T cells measured by flow cytometry. Total diversity estimates from one million sequenced T cells were considered lower bounds and underestimates.

For this clonotype: Its antigen specificity is not known. A read error may be the cause here, since a much bigger clone is one base away.

The donors were roughly 40 Caucasian individuals from Russia, aged 6 to 90 years, who were systemically healthy. Around 9.8 milliliters of peripheral blood were collected from each donor into EDTA-treated Vacutainer tubes. PBMCs were isolated by Ficoll-Paque density-gradient centrifugation, with at least 6 million obtained per sample. Total RNA, at least 6 micrograms per sample, was extracted from PBMCs with Trizol reagent. The percentages of naive CD45RAhigh/CD27high T cells were determined by flow cytometry on a PBMC aliquot from every donor. The CDR3 covers 13 residues, taking in both the cysteine and the phenylalanine. Only CDR3 DNA is held: 39 bases, read in frame from base 1. CDR1 and CDR2 were assigned from the germline V gene (reference sequence) as DFQATT and SNEGSKA. Libraries were built with 5' RACE. TCRdb lists the instrument as Illumina HiSeq 2500. The second PCR ran for roughly 6 to 11 cycles and used a J-beta primer mix along with a sample-barcoded 5' primer. Each TCR beta cDNA molecule received a unique molecular identifier from a template-switch 5' adaptor carrying 12 random nucleotides. Each sample yielded at least 2.5 million CDR3-containing paired-end reads. The Mint cDNA synthesis kit, primed by a TRBC-specific oligonucleotide, was used to synthesize first-strand cDNA from all RNA. Following uracil-DNA glycosylase treatment, a first 18-cycle PCR with universal primers M1SS and BC2_uni_R was performed on all cDNA. Per the authors' processing: For normalization, 1 million high-quality reads, each with a distinct molecular identifier, were randomly selected from each sample. Reads with shared molecular identifiers were discarded instead of being binned into consensus sequences. MiTCR, run with a Q25 quality threshold and the strictest error-elimination algorithm, handled CDR3 identification, clonotype clustering and error correction. A nonparametric unseen species model with Euler transformation was used to estimate a lower bound on total TCR beta diversity. TCRdb trimmed the raw reads at Q25, called clones with MiXCR and kept productive beta chains. Duplicate CDR3 protein sequences are folded into a single record with the most common DNA and genes. The authors' filters were not applied to this entry. The sample table lists around 850,000 distinct CDR3 sequences, around 34% of them with a count of one. The ten largest clones capture approximately 13% of the sample.

The source of this sequence is a man in his late teens or twenties in good health. The sequence joins TRBV20-1 to TRBJ2-4; TRBD1 might be the D gene, on 5 matching bases. Gene TRBJ2-7 matches the end of the DNA better, so the J call may be wrong. Sequenced material: blood. The sequenced DNA: TGCAGTCCTAGAGTGATAGGGGCCTACGAGCAGTACTTC. This sequence encodes CSPRVIGAYEQYF.